The 14 T cell receptor beta chains reported below all come from one sample, sequenced in a study of blood T cell repertoires in COVID-19. The assay was immunoSEQ multiplex PCR, and TCRdb's table has in-frame clones only and misses some. The sample has about 80,000 clones, around 78% seen once. The sample comprised peripheral blood. Receptor source: a human donor in a cohort sampled during active COVID-19.

The chain couples TRBV6-5 to TRBJ2-5, with 10 bases lining up with TRBD2. V shed 6 bases, J shed 1 base, and the junction held 2 bases outside the gene matches. The V gene's germline CDR1 is MNHEY and CDR2 SVGAGI. The CDR3 runs 14 residues. In nucleotides, the CDR3 is TGTGCCAGCAGACTAGCGGGGATCCAAGAGACCCAGTACTTC. Translation gives CASRLAGIQETQYF.

In nucleotides, the CDR3 is TGTGCCAGCAGCTCGGCCGGGGAGACAAGGACCGGGGAGCTGTTTTTT. Translation gives CASSSAGETRTGELFF. J is TRBJ2-2 and V is TRBV7-2, with D tentatively TRBD2 (5 bases). Germline assignment: CDR1 SGHTA and CDR2 FQGNSA. Trimming removed 4 bases from V and 5 bases from J, with 17 bases in between. This CDR3 region has 16 residues.

The chain joins TRBV9 to TRBJ2-1; 8 positions match TRBD1. The CDR3 totals 15 residues. Per germline, CDR1 SGDLS and CDR2 YYNGEE. Trimming cost V 1 base and J 5 bases; bases outside gene matches: 5. The chain's CDR3 is CASSVWTGIDNEQFF. The CDR3 region has the DNA TGTGCCAGCAGCGTATGGACAGGGATCGACAATGAGCAGTTCTTC. Full variable domain (outside the CDR3, taken from reference TRBV9 and TRBJ2-1): DSGVTQTPKHLITATGQRVTLRCSPRSGDLSVYWYQQSLDQGLQFLIQYYNGEERAKGNILERFSAQQFPDLHSELNLSSLELGDSALYFCASSVWTGIDNEQFFGPGTRLTVL.

This clone was counted a few times. The chain combines TRBV9 with TRBJ2-1; 7 positions match TRBD2. The CDR3 is 18 residues long. Trimming took 4 bases from V and 4 from J; bases not matched to a gene: 17. Per the germline V gene, CDR1 is SGDLS and CDR2 is YYNGEE. The CDR3 is CASSPEGSGVAPYNEQFF. As DNA, the CDR3 is TGTGCCAGCAGCCCCGAGGGGAGCGGGGTGGCCCCATACAATGAGCAGTTCTTC.

V usage is TRBV5-1 and J usage is TRBJ2-7, with D perhaps TRBD1 (6 bases). Trimming shortened V by 8 bases and J by 1 base, and 22 bases separated the two germline ends. Germline lookup yields CDR1 SGHRS and CDR2 YFSETQ. The CDR3 consists of 16 residues. The DNA of the CDR3 is TGCGCCAGTAGTCCCAGGGGCGACAGCCCTTCCTACGAGCAGTACTTC. Translating gives CASSPRGDSPSYEQYF. Looking up the rest from reference TRBV5-1 and TRBJ2-7 gives the full variable domain: KAGVTQTPRYLIKTRGQQVTLSCSPISGHRSVSWYQQTPGQGLQFLFEYFSETQRNKGNFPGRFSGRQFSNSRSEMNVSTLELGDSALYLCASSPRGDSPSYEQYFGPGTRLTVT.

This sequence joins TRBV4-1 and TRBJ1-1; D gene uncertain. V gave up 1 base and J gave up 2 bases, with 5 bases separating them. Germline CDR1 is MGHRA and CDR2 is YSYEKL. This CDR3 has 13 residues. The DNA of the CDR3 is TGCGCCAGCAGCCAAGGAGGTAACACTGAAGCTTTCTTT. Its translation: CASSQGGNTEAFF.

The chain uses TRBV23-1 and TRBJ1-1, with 7 bases fitting TRBD1. TRBV23-1 is classed as an ORF, of uncertain function. The CDR3 sequence is 13 residues long. The ends lost 7 bases at V and 1 base at J; junction bases unmatched: 3. CDR3 nucleotide sequence: TGCGCCAGCAATGGACAGGCGAACACTGAAGCTTTCTTT. Protein sequence: CASNGQANTEAFF.

CDR3: CASTLLTTGQGRPLHF. The CDR3 DNA is TGTGCCAGCACCCTATTGACGACGGGACAGGGACGACCCCTCCACTTT. J is TRBJ1-6 and V is TRBV28, with 9 bases that match TRBD1. The CDR3 sequence is 16 residues long. From germline, CDR1 is MDHEN and CDR2 SYDVKM. V gave up 7 bases and J gave up 12 bases; unmatched junction bases: 16.

This clone was observed at least ten times. The V call is TRBV2, the J call TRBJ2-1; 11 positions agree with TRBD2. The CDR3 runs 15 residues. J was trimmed by 7 bases and V by 6 bases; bases with no gene match: 8. The V gene's germline CDR1 is SNHLY and CDR2 FYNNEI. The CDR3 is CASRPTSGGQNEQFF. CDR3 sequence (DNA): TGTGCCAGCAGACCCACTAGCGGGGGCCAGAATGAGCAGTTCTTC.

The chain employs TRBV2 and TRBJ1-1; D is perhaps TRBD1 (6 bases). Germline V gives CDR1 SNHLY, CDR2 FYNNEI. The CDR3 contains 15 residues. The V end lost 5 bases, the J end lost 0 bases, and 13 bases lay between the germline ends. CDR3 amino acids: CASSWTGTMNTEAFF. CDR3 nucleotide sequence: TGTGCCAGCAGTTGGACCGGGACAATGAACACTGAAGCTTTCTTT.

The chain has TRBV7-2 and TRBJ1-1; 8 bases fit TRBD1. V trimming: 5 bases; J trimming: 5 bases; junction bases outside the gene matches: 10. Germline V gene sequence: CDR1 SGHTA, CDR2 FQGNSA. The CDR3 is made up of 15 amino acids. The CDR3 sequence is CASSPHRGAETEAFF. The CDR3 nucleotides are TGTGCCAGCAGCCCACACAGGGGGGCGGAGACTGAAGCTTTCTTT.

This sequence joins TRBV7-9 and TRBJ1-3; 7 positions agree with TRBD1. The CDR3 is 14 residues long. Germline CDR1 is SEHNR and CDR2 is FQNEAQ (reference sequence). The junction had 7 bases not matched to a gene; V was cut back by 5 bases and J by 6 bases. This chain's CDR3 is CASSRQGSLNTIYF. The CDR3 nucleotides are TGTGCCAGCAGCCGACAGGGTTCGTTAAACACCATATATTTT.

The chain recombines TRBV7-2 with TRBJ2-5; TRBD2 aligns across 11 bases. J gave up 5 bases and V 1 base, and 9 bases lay outside the gene matches. Germline V gene data show CDR1 as SGHTA and CDR2 as FQGNSA. The CDR3 length is 17 residues. CDR3 nucleotide sequence: TGTGCCAGCAGCTTAGAGTTGCTAGCGGGAGGTAGGGAGACCCAGTACTTC. Protein: CASSLELLAGGRETQYF.

The chain carries TRBV12-5 and TRBJ2-5; D is possibly TRBD2 (6 bases). V lost 5 bases and J 3 bases, leaving 10 bases between the germline ends. Germline V CDR1 and CDR2: LGHNT, FRNRAP. The CDR3 covers 13 residues. In DNA form, the CDR3 reads TGTGCTAGTGGTCTAAGACTAGAAGAGACCCAGTACTTC. Translating gives CASGLRLEETQYF.